Presented here are 4 T cell receptor beta chains from one specimen sequenced in a study of shared clonotypes between healthy human individuals. Profiling relied on immunoSEQ multiplex PCR, and the TCRdb table lists in-frame clones only, not all of them. Seen here are some 2.4 million clones, 93% observed once, and the top ten hold 0.36%. Sequenced: naive CD4+ T cells from PBMCs. Documented subset: CD45RA+ positively selected. The receptor source for this set is a man between 18 and 35 years old in good health. Some clones in this sample may be carry-over from other donors' samples.

The chain employs TRBV7-6 and TRBJ1-5; D is unclear. V was trimmed by 5 bases and J by 0 bases, leaving 5 bases between them. The CDR3 has 13 residues. Germline CDR1 is SGHVS and CDR2 is FNYEAQ. CDR3 region: CASSRHSNQPQHF. CDR3 bases: TGTGCCAGCAGCCGACATAGCAATCAGCCCCAGCATTTT.

The chain uses TRBV21-1 and TRBJ2-5. TRBV21-1 is labeled a pseudogene. The CDR3 contains 16 residues. The CDR3 DNA is TGTGCCAGCACCACCCCTCCGGGACGGCAAATTGAGACCCAGTACTTC. This codes for CASTTPPGRQIETQYF.

J is TRBJ2-7 and V is TRBV4-2, with 8 bases matching TRBD1. The CDR3 is made up of 15 amino acids. The V segment lost 1 base and the J segment 4 bases; nucleotides outside the gene matches: 6. Germline V gene lookup returns CDR1 LGHNA and CDR2 YNFKEQ. The DNA for the CDR3 is TGTGCCAGCAGCCAAGCAAGGACAGGGACTTACGAGCAGTACTTC. Protein product: CASSQARTGTYEQYF.

This chain links TRBV6-5 with TRBJ2-1; TRBD2 matches 10 bases. The ends lost 3 bases at V and 6 bases at J; junction bases unmatched: 8. The germline gives CDR1 MNHEY, CDR2 SVGAGI. The CDR3 consists of 16 residues. CDR3 DNA: TGTGCCAGCAGTTATATAGGCCTAGCGGGAGCCAATGAGCAGTTCTTC. It yields the protein CASSYIGLAGANEQFF.